The clone carrying this T cell receptor beta chain was recorded many times. Its antigen is currently unknown. Establishment of the diagnosis relied upon clinical symptoms, serum thyroxine, TRAb, thyroid ultrasound and orbital computed tomography. Trimming left V 1 base short and J 4 bases short, with 16 bases between. The CDR3 covers 16 residues. The germline CDR1 and CDR2 sequences are LNHDA and SQIVND (reference sequence). Amplification of TCR beta CDR3 regions used RNA transcripts. HTBI-primed first-round RT-PCR preceded second-round multiplex PCR. From the multiplex PCR reads, TCRdb called clonotypes with MiXCR, one entry per CDR3 protein. The sample lists about 380,000 distinct CDR3 sequences; 15% to 17% were seen once. The data are from a study of Graves' ophthalmopathy and Graves' hyperthyroidism. Findings of the study overall: Clonotypes were expanded in thyroid at above 0.001 frequency, and most also appeared in blood.

The V call is TRBV19, the J call TRBJ1-2, with D perhaps TRBD1 (5 bases). Sequencing input: peripheral blood. The receptor's source is a woman under 30 with stable Graves' hyperthyroidism. The CDR3 reads CASSIGGGPSSYGYTF. The CDR3 coding sequence is TGTGCCAGTAGTATAGGGGGGGGTCCTTCTAGCTATGGCTACACCTTC.